A single T cell receptor (beta chain) is shown here with its context. Its cognate antigen is unknown. The sample comes from a study of radiotherapy plus CTLA-4 blockade in lung cancer. At the level of the study: Among patients, 15% to 20% showed objective responses, and about 31% had disease control.

The method was immunoSEQ multiplex PCR; TCRdb's version includes in-frame clones alone and lacks a portion of them. The sample shows roughly 98,000 clones, more than 75% of them seen only once. Overall study results and limits: Among blood TCR repertoires after radiotherapy plus ipilimumab, tumor-derived clones expanded. Reports state that early shifts in blood T cell clones, with interferon-beta, best predicted response.

This CDR3 spans 15 amino acids. The V segment lost 4 bases and the J segment 3 bases; nucleotides outside the gene matches: 8. Per germline, CDR1 SGHRS and CDR2 YFSETQ. This chain uses TRBV5-1 with TRBJ2-5; TRBD1 aligns across 8 bases. The sequencing here drew on peripheral blood, taken from a patient treated with radiotherapy plus ipilimumab. This receptor was taken from a human donor with non-small cell lung cancer who had a partial response to radiotherapy plus ipilimumab. DNA for the CDR3: TGCGCCAGCAGCAAAGGGACAGGAGGGGAAGAGACCCAGTACTTC. This translates into CASSKGTGGEETQYF.